This passage covers 11 T cell receptor beta chains from one sample sequenced in a study of pediatric ulcerative colitis (dated by TCRdb to the late 2010s). The library was built by means of the immunoSEQ multiplex PCR assay. This immuneACCESS table, as held by TCRdb, lists in-frame sequences with V and J called but not all clones. Of the missing ones, under half trace to an unresolved V gene in checked studies; the others have no known cause. The sample table shows about 36,000 clones, and approximately 87% are seen once. Roughly 24% of the sample rests with the top ten. Specimen: blood. These receptors were taken from a girl aged 5-17 years with moderate ulcerative colitis.

A few counts support this clone. This rearrangement joins TRBV7-6 to TRBJ1-2; D uncertain. This CDR3 region has 13 residues. V was cut by 4 bases and J by 3 bases, with 9 bases left in between. The V gene's germline CDR1 is SGHVS and CDR2 FNYEAQ. CDR3 amino acids: CASSSQLYYGYTF. For the CDR3, the DNA is TGTGCCAGCAGCTCACAGCTTTACTATGGCTACACCTTC.

The chain uses TRBV27 and TRBJ1-1; D is uncertain. Germline loops: CDR1 MNHEY, CDR2 SMNVEV (reference sequence). The CDR3 covers 13 residues. Trimming pared 6 bases from V and 7 bases from J, leaving 15 bases between. The CDR3 protein is CASSLRNSGEAFF. The CDR3 DNA reads TGTGCCAGCAGCCTCCGAAACTCCGGTGAAGCTTTCTTT.

This clone has only one observation. V and J are TRBV28 and TRBJ1-2; TRBD1 is a possible D gene (6 bases). Trimming stripped 3 bases from V and 6 bases from J, with 14 bases between. The CDR3 length is 14 residues. Germline CDR1 and CDR2: MDHEN and SYDVKM. The CDR3 loop reads CASSFPPGVDGYTF. DNA of the CDR3: TGTGCCAGCAGTTTCCCTCCAGGGGTCGATGGCTACACCTTC.

V and J are TRBV30 and TRBJ1-5; 9 positions match TRBD1. V was clipped by 4 bases and J by 6 bases; unmatched bases: 10. The CDR3 spans 15 residues. The germline V gene has CDR1 GTSNPN and CDR2 SVGIG (reference sequence). CDR3: CAWMGQGPSLQPQHF. CDR3 bases: TGTGCCTGGATGGGACAGGGCCCTTCTCTTCAGCCCCAGCATTTT.

This clone showed up just a few times. The chain links TRBV4-2 to TRBJ2-2, with D perhaps TRBD1 or TRBD2 (5 bases each). Germline V gene sequence: CDR1 LGHNA, CDR2 YNFKEQ. This CDR3 region has 16 residues. Trimming removed 2 bases from V and 2 bases from J, with 12 bases in between. The CDR3 loop is CASSQLGRGNTGELFF. The CDR3 DNA is TGTGCCAGCAGCCAACTGGGACGGGGCAACACCGGGGAGCTGTTTTTT.

This chain uses TRBV2 with TRBJ2-3; 7 bases align to TRBD1. Losses at the gene ends were 8 bases for V and 2 bases for J; bases not matched to a gene: 10. The CDR3 sequence is 15 residues long. Germline V gene sequence: CDR1 SNHLY, CDR2 FYNNEI. The CDR3 sequence is CASRDRQGTTDTQYF. In nucleotides, the CDR3 is TGTGCCAGCCGAGATCGACAGGGAACCACAGATACGCAGTATTTT.

The chain employs TRBV7-3 and TRBJ1-5; maybe TRBD1 (6 bases). Trimming removed 5 bases from V and 5 bases from J, with 16 bases in between. Per germline, CDR1 SGHTA and CDR2 FQGTGA. There are 15 residues in the CDR3. The CDR3 region has the DNA TGTGCCAGCAGCGGGGCAGGGGAAGCCCATCAGCCCCAGCATTTT. This gives the protein CASSGAGEAHQPQHF.

Only a few counts were recorded for this clone. V and J are TRBV5-4 and TRBJ2-7, with no clear D. V dropped 0 bases and J dropped 0 bases, with 7 bases sitting between them. Germline V gene lookup returns CDR1 SGHNT and CDR2 YYREEE (reference sequence). The CDR3 length is 14 residues. The CDR3 DNA is TGTGCCAGCAGCTTGGGGCCGGACTCCTACGAGCAGTACTTC. Residues: CASSLGPDSYEQYF.

The chain joins TRBV5-1 to TRBJ2-3; TRBD2 matches 11 bases. Germline CDR1 reads SGHRS; CDR2 reads YFSETQ. With V trimmed by 6 bases and J by 5 bases, 8 bases remained unmatched. CDR3 length equals 15 residues. Here the CDR3 reads CASTFSGRGEDTQYF. For the CDR3, the DNA is TGCGCCAGCACCTTTAGCGGGAGGGGGGAAGATACGCAGTATTTT.

The chain recombines TRBV7-2 with TRBJ2-1, with TRBD2 identical over 10 bases. V lost 1 base, J lost 4 bases, and 13 bases stayed unmatched. The CDR3 is 19 amino acids. CDR1 and CDR2 (germline): SGHTA, FQGNSA. The CDR3 is CASSLDWFPSGGSYNEQFF. The CDR3 coding sequence is TGTGCCAGCAGCTTAGATTGGTTCCCTAGCGGGGGCAGTTACAATGAGCAGTTCTTC.

This clone came up once. This chain joins TRBV5-4 and TRBJ2-1; 13 positions match TRBD2. The germline V gene encodes CDR1 SGHNT and CDR2 YYREEE (reference sequence). J was trimmed by 6 bases and V by 10 bases; bases with no gene match: 7. The CDR3 runs to 14 residues. This CDR3 reads CAGELAGGPNEQFF. CDR3 coding DNA: TGTGCCGGCGAACTAGCGGGGGGGCCCAATGAGCAGTTCTTC.